The T cell receptor (beta chain) described here comes from a study of blood T cells in healthy people across ages. A second 7 to 11 cycle PCR used barcoded and J-beta primers. TCRdb re-called the 5' RACE reads through MiXCR, storing one row per CDR3 protein. The sample consists of 1.5 million to 2 million distinct CDR3 sequences, 49% of them appearing once. As concerns this clonotype: The target antigen is unknown.

Study findings and constraints: Older age went with lower TCR beta diversity per million T cells, in a roughly linear way. PBMC samples, being unsorted, prevented any conclusive comparison of naive and antigen-experienced cells. Among long-lived donors, naive CD4+ cells were more numerous and diversity higher than in aged donors.

The CDR3 has 13 residues. V gave up 6 bases and J gave up 3 bases, with 9 bases separating them. Germline values: CDR1 DFQATT, CDR2 SNEGSKA (reference sequence). The source of this sequence is a middle-aged woman in good health. The gene calls are TRBV20-1 and TRBJ2-6, with a weak D call TRBD2 (5 bases). The sequenced sample consisted of blood. For the CDR3, the DNA is TGCAGTGCCGGACTGAATGGGGCCAACGTCCTGACTTTC. Amino acid sequence: CSAGLNGANVLTF.